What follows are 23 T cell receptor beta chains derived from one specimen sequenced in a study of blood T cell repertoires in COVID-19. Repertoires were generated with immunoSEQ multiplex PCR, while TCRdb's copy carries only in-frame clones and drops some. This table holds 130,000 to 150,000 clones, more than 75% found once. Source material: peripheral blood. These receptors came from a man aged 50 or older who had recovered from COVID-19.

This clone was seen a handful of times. In DNA, the CDR3 is TGTGCCAGCAGCCAAGAAAGGGACAAGCGTGAAGCTTTCTTT. This encodes CASSQERDKREAFF. V usage is TRBV4-2 and J usage is TRBJ1-1, with D maybe TRBD1 (6 bases). Germline V CDR1 and CDR2: LGHNA, YNFKEQ. V was clipped by 0 bases and J by 7 bases, with 12 bases between them. There are 14 residues in the CDR3.

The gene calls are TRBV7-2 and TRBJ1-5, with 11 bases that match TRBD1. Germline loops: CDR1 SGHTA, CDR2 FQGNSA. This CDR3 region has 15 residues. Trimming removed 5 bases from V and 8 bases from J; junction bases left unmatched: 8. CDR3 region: CASSQGGQGVEPQHF. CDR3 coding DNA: TGTGCCAGCAGCCAAGGGGGACAGGGGGTCGAGCCCCAGCATTTT.

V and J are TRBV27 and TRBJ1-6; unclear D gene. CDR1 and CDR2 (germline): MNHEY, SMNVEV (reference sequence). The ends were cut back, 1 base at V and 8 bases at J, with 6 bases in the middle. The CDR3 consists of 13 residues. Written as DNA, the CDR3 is TGTGCCAGCAGTTTATTAAGAGATTCACCCCTCCACTTT. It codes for CASSLLRDSPLHF.

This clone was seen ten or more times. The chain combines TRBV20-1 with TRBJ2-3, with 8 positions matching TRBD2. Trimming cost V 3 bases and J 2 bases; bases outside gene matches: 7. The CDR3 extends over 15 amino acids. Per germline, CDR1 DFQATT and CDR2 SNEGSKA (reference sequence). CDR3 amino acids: CSASVLAGTTDTQYF. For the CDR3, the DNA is TGCAGTGCTAGTGTGTTAGCGGGGACCACAGATACGCAGTATTTT.

CDR3 region: CASSPTGGDSPLHF. The CDR3 region has the DNA TGCGCCAGCAGCCCGACAGGGGGTGATTCACCCCTCCACTTT. This chain connects TRBV5-1 to TRBJ1-6, with 9 bases that match TRBD1. The CDR3 sequence is 14 residues long. CDR1 and CDR2 (germline): SGHRS, YFSETQ. Trimming removed 4 bases from V and 8 bases from J; junction bases left unmatched: 4.

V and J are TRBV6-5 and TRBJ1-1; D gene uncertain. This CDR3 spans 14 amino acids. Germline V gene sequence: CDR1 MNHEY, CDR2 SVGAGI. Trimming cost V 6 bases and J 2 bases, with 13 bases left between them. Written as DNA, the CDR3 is TGTGCCAGCAGCCGACGAGGGATTAACACTGAAGCTTTCTTT. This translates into CASSRRGINTEAFF.

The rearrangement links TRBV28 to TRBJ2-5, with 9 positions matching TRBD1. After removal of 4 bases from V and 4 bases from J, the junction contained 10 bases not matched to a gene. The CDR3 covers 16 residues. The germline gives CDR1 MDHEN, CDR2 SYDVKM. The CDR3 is CASSSRQGELGETQYF. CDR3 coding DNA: TGTGCCAGCAGTTCCCGACAGGGGGAGCTTGGAGAGACCCAGTACTTC.

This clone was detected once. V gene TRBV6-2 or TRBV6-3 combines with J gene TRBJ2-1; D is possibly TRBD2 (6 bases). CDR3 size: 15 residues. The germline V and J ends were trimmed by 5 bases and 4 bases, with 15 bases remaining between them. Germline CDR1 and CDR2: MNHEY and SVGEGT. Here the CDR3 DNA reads TGTGCCAGCAGTCGTAGATTGGGGGGTTACAATGAGCAGTTCTTC. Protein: CASSRRLGGYNEQFF.

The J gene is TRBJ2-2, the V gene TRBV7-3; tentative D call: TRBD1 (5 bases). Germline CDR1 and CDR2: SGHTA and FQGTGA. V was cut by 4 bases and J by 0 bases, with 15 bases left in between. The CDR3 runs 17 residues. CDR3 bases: TGTGCCAGCAGCTCCCTGTGGGGCAGAACGAACACCGGGGAGCTGTTTTTT. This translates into CASSSLWGRTNTGELFF.

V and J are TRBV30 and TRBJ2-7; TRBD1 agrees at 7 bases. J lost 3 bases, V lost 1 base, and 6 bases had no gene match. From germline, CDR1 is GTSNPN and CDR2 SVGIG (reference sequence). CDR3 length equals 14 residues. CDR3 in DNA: TGTGCCTGGAGTGAGGGGACAGTAAGCTACGAGCAGTACTTC. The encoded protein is CAWSEGTVSYEQYF.

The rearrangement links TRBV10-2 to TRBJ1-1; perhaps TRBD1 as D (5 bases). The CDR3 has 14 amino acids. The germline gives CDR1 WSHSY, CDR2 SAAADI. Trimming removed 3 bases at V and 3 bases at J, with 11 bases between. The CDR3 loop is CASSDGGADTEAFF. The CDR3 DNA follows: TGCGCCAGCAGTGATGGAGGGGCGGACACTGAAGCTTTCTTT.

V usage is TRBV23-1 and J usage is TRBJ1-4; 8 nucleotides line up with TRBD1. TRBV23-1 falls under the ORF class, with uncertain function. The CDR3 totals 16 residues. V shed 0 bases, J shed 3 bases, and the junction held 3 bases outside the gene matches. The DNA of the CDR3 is TGCGCCAGCAGTCAATCACAGGGGGGTCCTAATGAAAAACTGTTTTTT. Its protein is CASSQSQGGPNEKLFF.

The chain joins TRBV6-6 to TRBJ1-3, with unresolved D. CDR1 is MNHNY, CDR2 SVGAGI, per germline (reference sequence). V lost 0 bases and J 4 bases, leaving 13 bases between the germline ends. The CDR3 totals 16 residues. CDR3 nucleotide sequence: TGTGCCAGCAGTTACTCCGCTGGGGAGTCCGGAAACACCATATATTTT. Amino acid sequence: CASSYSAGESGNTIYF.

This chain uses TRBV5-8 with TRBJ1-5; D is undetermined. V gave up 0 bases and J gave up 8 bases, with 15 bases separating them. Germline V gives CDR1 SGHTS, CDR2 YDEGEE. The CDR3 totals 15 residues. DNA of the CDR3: TGTGCCAGCAGCTTGGCCGTCACGAGATCGGAGCCCCAGCATTTT. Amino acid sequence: CASSLAVTRSEPQHF.

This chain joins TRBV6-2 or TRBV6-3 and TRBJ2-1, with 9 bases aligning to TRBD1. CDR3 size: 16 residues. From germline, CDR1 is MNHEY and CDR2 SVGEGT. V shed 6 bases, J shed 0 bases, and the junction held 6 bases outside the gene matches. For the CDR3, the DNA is TGTGCCAGCAGCTCCGGGACAGGGAGCTCCTACAATGAGCAGTTCTTC. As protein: CASSSGTGSSYNEQFF.

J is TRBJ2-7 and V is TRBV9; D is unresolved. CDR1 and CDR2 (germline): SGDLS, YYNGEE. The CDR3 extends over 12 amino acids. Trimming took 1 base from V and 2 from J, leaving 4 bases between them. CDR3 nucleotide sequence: TGTGCCAGCAGCGTACGAGCCTACGAGCAGTACTTC. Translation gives CASSVRAYEQYF.

CDR3 protein: CASSPTGTGKLYGYTF. The DNA of the CDR3 is TGTGCCAGCAGTCCTACCGGGACAGGAAAACTCTATGGCTACACCTTC. The rearrangement uses TRBV27 and TRBJ1-2; 8 nucleotides agree with TRBD1. This CDR3 region has 16 residues. The germline V gene has CDR1 MNHEY and CDR2 SMNVEV (reference sequence). J lost 4 bases, V lost 5 bases, and 12 bases had no gene match.

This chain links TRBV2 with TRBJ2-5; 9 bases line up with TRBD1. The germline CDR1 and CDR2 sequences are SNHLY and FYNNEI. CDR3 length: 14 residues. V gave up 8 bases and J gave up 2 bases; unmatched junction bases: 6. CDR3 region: CASGRDRGQETQYF. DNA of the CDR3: TGTGCCAGCGGACGTGACAGGGGGCAAGAGACCCAGTACTTC. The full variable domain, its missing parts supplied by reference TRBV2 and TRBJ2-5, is EPEVTQTPSHQVTQMGQEVILRCVPISNHLYFYWYRQILGQKVEFLVSFYNNEISEKSEIFDDQFSVERPDGSNFTLKIRSTKLEDSAMYFCASGRDRGQETQYFGPGTRLLVL.

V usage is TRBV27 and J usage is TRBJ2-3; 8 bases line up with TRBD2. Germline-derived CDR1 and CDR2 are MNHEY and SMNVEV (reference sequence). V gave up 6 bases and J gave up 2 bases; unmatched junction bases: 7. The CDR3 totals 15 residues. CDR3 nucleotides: TGTGCCAGCAGAATTGCGGGGGGACTCACAGATACGCAGTATTTT. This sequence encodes CASRIAGGLTDTQYF.

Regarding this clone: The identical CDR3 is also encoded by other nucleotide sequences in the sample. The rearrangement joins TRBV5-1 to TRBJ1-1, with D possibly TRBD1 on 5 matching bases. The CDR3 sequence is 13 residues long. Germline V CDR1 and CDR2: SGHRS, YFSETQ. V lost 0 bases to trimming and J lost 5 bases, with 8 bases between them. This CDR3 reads CASSLERGTEAFF. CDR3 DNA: TGCGCCAGCAGCTTGGAACGGGGGACTGAAGCTTTCTTT.

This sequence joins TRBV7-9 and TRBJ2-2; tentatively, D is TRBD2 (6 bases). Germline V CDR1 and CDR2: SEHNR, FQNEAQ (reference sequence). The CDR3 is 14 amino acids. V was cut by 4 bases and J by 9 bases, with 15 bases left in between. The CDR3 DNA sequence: TGTGCCAGCAGCTCGGAGGGGTCCCACCGGGAGCTGTTTTTT. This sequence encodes CASSSEGSHRELFF.

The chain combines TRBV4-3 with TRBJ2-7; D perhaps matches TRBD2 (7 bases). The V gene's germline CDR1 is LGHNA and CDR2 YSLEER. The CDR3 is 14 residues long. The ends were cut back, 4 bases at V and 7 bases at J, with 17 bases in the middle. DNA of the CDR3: TGCGCCAGCAGCCGACAGGCGGGGGAGGGTGAGCAGTACTTC. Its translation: CASSRQAGEGEQYF.

The CDR3, as DNA: TGTGCCAGTAACAACCAGGGTTTCACTGAAGCTTTCTTT. It is translated as CASNNQGFTEAFF. The chain uses TRBV19 and TRBJ1-1, with D possibly being TRBD1 (5 bases). CDR1 and CDR2 from the germline V gene are LNHDA and SQIVND (reference sequence). CDR3 size: 13 residues. The germline V and J ends were trimmed by 7 bases and 4 bases, with 13 bases remaining between them. The whole variable domain, remainder taken from reference TRBV19 and TRBJ1-1, is DGGITQSPKYLFRKEGQNVTLSCEQNLNHDAMYWYRQDPGQGLRLIYYSQIVNDFQKGDIAEGYSVSREKKESFPLTVTSAQKNPTAFYLCASNNQGFTEAFFGQGTRLTVV.